The clone carrying this T cell receptor (beta chain) was counted ten times or more. Antigen specificity is unknown. The CDR3 sequence is 13 residues long. The germline gives CDR1 SGHTA, CDR2 FQGNSA. V was shortened by 1 base and J by 5 bases, with 5 bases between the two germline ends. This sample was included in a study of neurological immune-mediated disorders. Study as a whole: Of the multiple sclerosis patients, about 34 in total, some 30 were relapsing-remitting and 3 were secondary progressive. Study-level results: Phylogenetically, 18 of 34 multiple sclerosis patients' repertoires fell into one related-CDR3 cluster, a possible signature.

Using its own MiXCR run on the 5' RACE reads, TCRdb lists one record per CDR3 protein. The sample holds more than 50,000 distinct CDR3 sequences, 3.9% seen once. This chain joins TRBV7-2 and TRBJ2-2; D gene uncertain. The receptor's source is a man aged 25 to 45 with multiple sclerosis. Sequencing was done on a sample of PBMCs. CDR3 loop: CASSLDVTGELFF. DNA for the CDR3: TGTGCCAGCAGCTTAGACGTAACCGGGGAGCTGTTTTTT.